A single sample gave rise to the 21 T cell receptor beta chains below, sequenced in a study of cytomegalovirus exposure and HLA in healthy donors. Researchers ran the PCR with 60 Vbeta and 13 Jbeta primers. Here immunoSEQ multiplex PCR was the method, and the copy in TCRdb shows in-frame clones only, minus some. The table has approximately 130,000 clones, 72% seen once; the top ten hold about 3.9%. The sequenced material came from PBMCs. These TCRs come from a man aged 45-65 years in good health and CMV-seropositive.

V and J are TRBV4-1 and TRBJ2-2; 9 nucleotides match TRBD1. The ends lost 1 base at V and 6 bases at J; junction bases unmatched: 6. Germline lookup yields CDR1 MGHRA and CDR2 YSYEKL. This CDR3 is built from 16 residues. As DNA, the CDR3 is TGCGCCAGCAGCCAAGGCGGGACAGGGAAGTCCGGGGAGCTGTTTTTT. Encoded protein: CASSQGGTGKSGELFF.

V and J are TRBV28 and TRBJ1-3; tentative D call: TRBD1 (5 bases). Trimming stripped 5 bases from V and 8 bases from J, with 19 bases between. Germline V gene data show CDR1 as MDHEN and CDR2 as SYDVKM. The length of the CDR3 is 15 residues. The CDR3 sequence: CASSLPQGDADTIYF. CDR3 nucleotides: TGTGCCAGCAGTCTCCCCCAGGGTGATGCAGACACCATATATTTT.

The rearrangement links TRBV5-4 to TRBJ2-5; 8 positions agree with TRBD1. Judging by the DNA end, TRBJ2-7 fits better; the J call may be wrong. The CDR3 covers 12 residues. Germline V gene sequence: CDR1 SGHNT, CDR2 YYREEE (reference sequence). Here the CDR3 reads CASSRTGYEQYF. As DNA, the CDR3 is TGTGCCAGCAGCCGGACAGGGTACGAGCAGTACTTC.

V gene TRBV10-3 combines with J gene TRBJ2-1; 15 positions match TRBD2. Trimming removed 6 bases from V and 7 bases from J; junction bases left unmatched: 4. This CDR3 comprises 15 residues. Germline values: CDR1 ENHRY, CDR2 SYGVKD. CDR3 sequence reads: CAIRLGLAGGNEQFF. The CDR3 DNA follows: TGTGCCATCAGGCTGGGACTAGCGGGGGGAAATGAGCAGTTCTTC.

The gene calls are TRBV7-3 and TRBJ2-4, with D possibly matching TRBD1 (6 bases). In germline, CDR1 is SGHTA, CDR2 FQGTGA. The CDR3 consists of 13 residues. The V end lost 1 base, the J end lost 8 bases, and 9 bases lay between the germline ends. CDR3 sequence reads: CASSLNRQDIQYF. CDR3 bases: TGTGCCAGCAGCTTAAATAGACAGGACATTCAGTACTTC.

The chain recombines TRBV5-6 with TRBJ2-3; TRBD1 agrees at 8 bases. CDR1 and CDR2 (germline): SGHDT, YYEEEE. V lost 4 bases to trimming and J lost 10 bases; unmatched junction nucleotides: 14. The CDR3 has 15 residues. The CDR3 region is CASSLRDRLLVPQYF. The CDR3 coding sequence is TGTGCCAGCAGCCTCCGGGACAGGCTTCTAGTTCCGCAGTATTTT.

V gene TRBV6-1 combines with J gene TRBJ2-5, with 8 bases matching TRBD1. V was clipped by 6 bases and J by 6 bases; unmatched bases: 9. Germline loops: CDR1 MNHNS, CDR2 SASEGT. The CDR3 spans 14 residues. CDR3 sequence reads: CASRKGQGAKTQYF. CDR3 coding DNA: TGTGCCAGCAGAAAAGGGCAGGGGGCGAAGACCCAGTACTTC.

The chain carries TRBV7-9 and TRBJ2-6; 12 bases align to TRBD1. V gave up 2 bases and J gave up 2 bases; unmatched junction bases: 7. CDR3 length: 19 amino acids. Germline loops: CDR1 SEHNR, CDR2 FQNEAQ (reference sequence). In DNA, the CDR3 is TGTGCCAGCAGCTTAAATAAGGGACAGGGGGCCGCTGGGGCCAACGTCCTGACTTTC. This translates into CASSLNKGQGAAGANVLTF.

The V gene is TRBV4-1, the J gene TRBJ1-5, with 9 nucleotides matching TRBD1. The V and J ends lost 3 bases and 2 bases, in that order; junction bases with no gene match: 5. Germline-derived CDR1 and CDR2 are MGHRA and YSYEKL. This CDR3 has 16 amino acids. CDR3 bases: TGCGCCAGCAGCCAGCTGGGACAGGGCGGCAATCAGCCCCAGCATTTT. Translating it yields CASSQLGQGGNQPQHF.

V and J are TRBV4-2 and TRBJ2-3; D unclear. CDR3 length: 15 residues. V lost 6 bases to trimming and J lost 2 bases, with 15 bases between them. CDR1 and CDR2 (germline): LGHNA, YNFKEQ. The CDR3 spells CASSPSEPLTDTQYF. In DNA, the CDR3 is TGTGCCAGCAGTCCCTCGGAGCCCCTCACAGATACGCAGTATTTT.

The chain couples TRBV5-1 to TRBJ1-2; 9 nucleotides agree with TRBD1. V trimming: 3 bases; J trimming: 4 bases; junction bases outside the gene matches: 7. CDR1 is SGHRS and CDR2 is YFSETQ in the germline V gene. The CDR3 runs to 15 residues. In DNA form, the CDR3 reads TGCGCCAGCAGCTCGGGACAGGGAACCCTCTATGGCTACACCTTC. This encodes CASSSGQGTLYGYTF.

This clone was detected only a few times. The CDR3 coding sequence is TGTGCCAGCAGAATGGACAGGAGGGATTATAGCAATCAGCCCCAGCATTTT. Translation gives CASRMDRRDYSNQPQHF. The chain combines TRBV2 with TRBJ1-5; TRBD1 aligns across 7 bases. This CDR3 region has 17 residues. V gave up 6 bases and J gave up 0 bases; unmatched junction bases: 11. Germline V lookup: CDR1 SNHLY, CDR2 FYNNEI.

The chain links TRBV19 to TRBJ2-7; 7 bases are shared with TRBD1. With 5 bases clipped from V and 1 base from J, the junction kept 5 bases outside the gene matches. The germline CDR1 and CDR2 sequences are LNHDA and SQIVND (reference sequence). This CDR3 contains 14 residues. The CDR3 loop reads CASSVQGMSYEQYF. The CDR3 DNA sequence: TGTGCCAGTAGTGTACAGGGGATGTCCTACGAGCAGTACTTC. Looking up the rest from reference TRBV19 and TRBJ2-7 gives the full variable domain: DGGITQSPKYLFRKEGQNVTLSCEQNLNHDAMYWYRQDPGQGLRLIYYSQIVNDFQKGDIAEGYSVSREKKESFPLTVTSAQKNPTAFYLCASSVQGMSYEQYFGPGTRLTVT.

The chain couples TRBV6-6 to TRBJ1-1; D possibly corresponds to TRBD1 (5 bases). Trimming took off 6 bases at V and 0 bases at J, with 11 bases between the two ends. CDR1 is MNHNY, CDR2 SVGAGI, per germline (reference sequence). The CDR3 is 14 amino acids. In nucleotides, the CDR3 is TGTGCCAGCAGCCGGGGGGAATTGAACACTGAAGCTTTCTTT. It encodes CASSRGELNTEAFF.

This chain uses TRBV6-5 with TRBJ2-1, with D possibly being TRBD1 (6 bases). Germline V gene sequence: CDR1 MNHEY, CDR2 SVGAGI. With 0 bases removed from V and 8 bases from J, the gap between germline ends came to 17 bases. The CDR3 has 16 residues. The CDR3 reads CASSYSSTGLADEQFF. CDR3 bases: TGTGCCAGCAGTTACTCCTCGACAGGTCTTGCAGATGAGCAGTTCTTC.

The genes are TRBV7-2 and TRBJ1-5; a weak D match, TRBD1 (5 bases). CDR1 is SGHTA and CDR2 is FQGNSA in the germline V gene. The CDR3 length is 15 residues. Trimming removed 5 bases from V and 4 bases from J, with 15 bases in between. CDR3 sequence: CASSPGHRRNQPQHF. The CDR3 nucleotides read TGTGCCAGCAGCCCCGGACATCGGCGAAATCAGCCCCAGCATTTT.

The chain couples TRBV14 to TRBJ2-1, with 8 bases matching TRBD1. This CDR3 region has 16 residues. J gave up 4 bases and V 6 bases, and 11 bases lay outside the gene matches. Germline V gene sequence: CDR1 SGHDN, CDR2 FVKESK. For the CDR3, the DNA is TGTGCCAGCAGTAGACAGGGGAATACTGTATACAATGAGCAGTTCTTC. Translating gives CASSRQGNTVYNEQFF.

The genes are TRBV27 and TRBJ2-1; no clear D gene. Between the trimmed V and J ends, which lost 3 bases and 5 bases, there was a span of 11 bases. The CDR3 has 14 residues. CDR1 is MNHEY, CDR2 SMNVEV, per germline (reference sequence). CDR3 in amino acids: CASSFLGTNNEQFF. CDR3 nucleotides: TGTGCCAGCAGTTTTCTTGGTACTAACAATGAGCAGTTCTTC.

The chain links TRBV27 to TRBJ2-7; D might be TRBD1 (7 bases). The germline V and J ends were trimmed by 2 bases and 0 bases, with 14 bases remaining between them. The germline gives CDR1 MNHEY, CDR2 SMNVEV (reference sequence). This CDR3 is 16 amino acids long. CDR3 sequence reads: CASSLLPGGSSYEQYF. The CDR3 DNA is TGTGCCAGCAGTTTACTGCCAGGGGGGAGCTCCTACGAGCAGTACTTC.

J is TRBJ2-7 and V is TRBV6-1; 13 bases fit TRBD2. V lost 3 bases and J lost 2; bases outside the gene matches: 1. Germline V gene sequence: CDR1 MNHNS, CDR2 SASEGT. This CDR3 has 15 amino acids. The CDR3 loop reads CASSEGLAGPYEQYF. The CDR3 bases are TGTGCCAGCAGTGAGGGACTAGCGGGACCCTACGAGCAGTACTTC.

The chain links TRBV2 to TRBJ1-2; D might be TRBD1 (6 bases). The germline CDR1 and CDR2 sequences are SNHLY and FYNNEI. Trimming left V 7 bases short and J 7 bases short, with 10 bases between. The CDR3 loop spans 11 amino acids. Here the CDR3 reads CASKRQVGYTF. The CDR3 DNA follows: TGTGCCAGCAAACGACAGGTTGGCTACACCTTC.